One sample yielded the 2 T cell receptor beta chains listed below, sequenced in a study of cytotoxic CD8 clonotypes in ibrutinib-treated CLL. The assay was immunoSEQ multiplex PCR, and TCRdb's table has in-frame clones only and misses some. The sample has roughly 190,000 clones; over 60% are singletons. The specimen comprised PBMCs, sampled after 24 months of ibrutinib treatment. The origin of the receptors is a human donor with chronic lymphocytic leukemia.

The chain has TRBV6-5 and TRBJ2-7; 8 bases are shared with TRBD1. Germline V gives CDR1 MNHEY, CDR2 SVGAGI. V lost 2 bases and J lost 6; bases outside the gene matches: 6. CDR3 length: 14 residues. The CDR3, as DNA: TGTGCCAGCAGTTACGGGCAGGGGGCGAGCGAGCAGTACTTC. It translates to CASSYGQGASEQYF.

The CDR3, as DNA: TGTGCCTGGAGTGTACCCCCGTGGGTAGCGGAAAGCCCCGAAGAGACCCAGTACTTC. It codes for CAWSVPPWVAESPEETQYF. This chain uses TRBV30 with TRBJ2-5; D is possibly TRBD2 (6 bases). This CDR3 comprises 19 residues. Germline assignment: CDR1 GTSNPN and CDR2 SVGIG (reference sequence). Between the trimmed V and J ends, which lost 0 bases and 3 bases, there was a span of 26 bases.